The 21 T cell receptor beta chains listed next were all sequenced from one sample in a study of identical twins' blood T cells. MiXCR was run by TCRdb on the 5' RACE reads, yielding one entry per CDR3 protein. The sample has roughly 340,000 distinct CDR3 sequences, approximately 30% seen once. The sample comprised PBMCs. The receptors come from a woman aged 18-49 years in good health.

CDR3 bases: TGCGCCAGCAGCTCCGTTGGGTGGAATGAAAAACTGTTTTTT. Translation gives CASSSVGWNEKLFF. This chain uses TRBV5-1 with TRBJ1-4; D not resolved. Trimming removed 3 bases from V and 5 bases from J, with 11 bases in between. The CDR3 loop spans 14 amino acids. Germline CDR1 SGHRS, CDR2 YFSETQ.

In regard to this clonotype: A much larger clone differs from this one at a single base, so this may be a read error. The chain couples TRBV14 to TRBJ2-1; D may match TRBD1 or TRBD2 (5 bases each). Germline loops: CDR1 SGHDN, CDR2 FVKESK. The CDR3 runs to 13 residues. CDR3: CASNQDRSHGGFF. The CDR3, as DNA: TGTGCCAGCAACCAAGATCGGTCTCATGGGGGGTTCTTC.

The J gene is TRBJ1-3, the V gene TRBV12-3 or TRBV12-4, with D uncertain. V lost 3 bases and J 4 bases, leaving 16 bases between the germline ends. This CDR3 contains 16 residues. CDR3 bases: TGTGCCAGCAGTTTTTTGTCGGCCGGCTCGGGAAACACCATATATTTT. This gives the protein CASSFLSAGSGNTIYF.

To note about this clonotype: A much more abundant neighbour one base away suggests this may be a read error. CDR3 loop: CASSQVLGYGYTF. The CDR3 DNA is TGTGCCAGCAGCCAAGTCCTAGGCTATGGCTACACCTTC. The chain uses TRBV3-1 and TRBJ1-2; D ambiguous. The germline V gene has CDR1 LGHDT and CDR2 YNNKEL (reference sequence). The CDR3 length is 13 residues. V dropped 1 base and J dropped 4 bases, with 7 bases sitting between them.

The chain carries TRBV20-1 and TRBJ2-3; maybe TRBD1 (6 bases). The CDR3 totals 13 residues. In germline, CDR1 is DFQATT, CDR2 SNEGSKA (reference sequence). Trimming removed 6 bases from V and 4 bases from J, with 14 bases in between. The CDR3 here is CSAEKGVADTQYF. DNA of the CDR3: TGCAGTGCCGAGAAGGGGGTCGCAGATACGCAGTATTTT.

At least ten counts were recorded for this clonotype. CDR3 residues: CASSEYRDTDTQYF. The CDR3 nucleotides read TGTGCCAGCAGTGAATACAGGGACACAGATACGCAGTATTTT. The genes are TRBV25-1 and TRBJ2-3; D might be TRBD1 (5 bases). Per the germline V gene, CDR1 is MGHDK and CDR2 is SYGVNS. CDR3 size: 14 residues. V lost 0 bases and J 2 bases, leaving 6 bases between the germline ends.

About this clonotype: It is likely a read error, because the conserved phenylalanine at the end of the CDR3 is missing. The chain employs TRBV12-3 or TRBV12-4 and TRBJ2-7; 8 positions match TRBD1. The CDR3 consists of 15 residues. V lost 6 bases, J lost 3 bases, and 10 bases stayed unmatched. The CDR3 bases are TGTGCCAGCAGCCTCAGACAGGGGCTGAACTACGAGCAGTACCTC. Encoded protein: CASSLRQGLNYEQYL.

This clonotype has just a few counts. CDR3 amino acids: CASSAGTGRADTQYF. CDR3 nucleotide sequence: TGTGCCAGCAGCGCCGGGACAGGGCGGGCAGATACGCAGTATTTT. This chain links TRBV3-1 with TRBJ2-3, with TRBD1 matching 9 bases. Germline V gene lookup returns CDR1 LGHDT and CDR2 YNNKEL (reference sequence). The J segment lost 4 bases and the V segment lost 5 bases, leaving 7 bases of the junction unmatched. CDR3 length: 15 residues.

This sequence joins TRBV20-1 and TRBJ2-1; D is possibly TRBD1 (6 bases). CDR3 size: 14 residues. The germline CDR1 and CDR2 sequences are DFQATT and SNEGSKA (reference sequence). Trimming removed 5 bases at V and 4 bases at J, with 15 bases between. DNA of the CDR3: TGCAGTGCTCCGGGACATTACCTTTACAATGAGCAGTTCTTC. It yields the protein CSAPGHYLYNEQFF.

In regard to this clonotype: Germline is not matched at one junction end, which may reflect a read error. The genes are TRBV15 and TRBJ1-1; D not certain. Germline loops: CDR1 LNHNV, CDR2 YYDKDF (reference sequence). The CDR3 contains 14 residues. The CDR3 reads CATSKGGSNTEDFF. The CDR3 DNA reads TGTGCCACCAGCAAAGGAGGGTCGAACACTGAAGATTTCTTT.

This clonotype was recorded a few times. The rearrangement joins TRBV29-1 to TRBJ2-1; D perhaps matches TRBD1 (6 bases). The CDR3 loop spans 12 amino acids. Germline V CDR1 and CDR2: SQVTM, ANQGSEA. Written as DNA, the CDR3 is TGCAGAGCAGCAGGGGCCTACAATGAGCAGTTCTTC. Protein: CRAAGAYNEQFF.

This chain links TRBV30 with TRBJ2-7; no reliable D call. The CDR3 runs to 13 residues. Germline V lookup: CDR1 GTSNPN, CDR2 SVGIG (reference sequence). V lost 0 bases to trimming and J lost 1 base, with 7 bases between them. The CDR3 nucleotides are TGTGCCTGGAGTGTACTATGGTCCTACGAGCAGTACTTC. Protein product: CAWSVLWSYEQYF. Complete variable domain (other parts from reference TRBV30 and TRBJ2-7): SQTIHQWPATLVQPVGSPLSLECTVEGTSNPNLYWYRQAAGRGLQLLFYSVGIGQISSEVPQNLSASRPQDRQFILSSKKLLLSDSGFYLCAWSVLWSYEQYFGPGTRLTVT.

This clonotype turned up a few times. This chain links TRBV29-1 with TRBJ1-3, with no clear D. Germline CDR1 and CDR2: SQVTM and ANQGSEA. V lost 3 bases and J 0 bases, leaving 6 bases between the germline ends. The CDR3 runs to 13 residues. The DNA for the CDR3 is TGCAGCGTTGACAGGCTCTCTGGAAACACCATATATTTT. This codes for CSVDRLSGNTIYF. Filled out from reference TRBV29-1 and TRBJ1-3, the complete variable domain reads SAVISQKPSRDICQRGTSLTIQCQVDSQVTMMFWYRQQPGQSLTLIATANQGSEATYESGFVIDKFPISRPNLTFSTLTVSNMSPEDSSIYLCSVDRLSGNTIYFGEGSWLTVV.

CDR3 nucleotide sequence: TGCGCCAGCAGCTTGCCACCGGGGCCGCTAAACACTGAAGCTTTCTTT. This sequence encodes CASSLPPGPLNTEAFF. This chain uses TRBV5-1 with TRBJ1-1; possible D gene TRBD1, 5 bases. Trimming cost V 1 base and J 2 bases, with 15 bases left between them. CDR1 and CDR2 (germline): SGHRS, YFSETQ. There are 16 residues in the CDR3.

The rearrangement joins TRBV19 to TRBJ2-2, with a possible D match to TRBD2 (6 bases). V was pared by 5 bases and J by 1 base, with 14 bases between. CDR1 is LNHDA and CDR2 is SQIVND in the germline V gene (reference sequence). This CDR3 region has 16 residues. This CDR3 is CASSPYSGENTGELFF. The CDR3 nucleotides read TGTGCCAGTAGTCCTTATAGCGGAGAGAACACCGGGGAGCTGTTTTTT. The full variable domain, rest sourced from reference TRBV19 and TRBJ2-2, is DGGITQSPKYLFRKEGQNVTLSCEQNLNHDAMYWYRQDPGQGLRLIYYSQIVNDFQKGDIAEGYSVSREKKESFPLTVTSAQKNPTAFYLCASSPYSGENTGELFFGEGSRLTVL.

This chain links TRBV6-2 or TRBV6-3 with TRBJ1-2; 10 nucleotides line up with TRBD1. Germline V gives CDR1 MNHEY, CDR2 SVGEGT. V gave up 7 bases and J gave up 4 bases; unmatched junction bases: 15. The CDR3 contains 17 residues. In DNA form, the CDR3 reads TGTGCCAGCACCTCGAACCGGGACAGGGGACTCGGCTATGGCTACACCTTC. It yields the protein CASTSNRDRGLGYGYTF.

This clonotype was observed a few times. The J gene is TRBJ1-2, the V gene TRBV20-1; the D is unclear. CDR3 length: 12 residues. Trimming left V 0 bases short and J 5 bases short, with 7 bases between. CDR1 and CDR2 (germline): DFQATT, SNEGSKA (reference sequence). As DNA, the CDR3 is TGCAGTGCTAGAGATTTGGGGTATGGCTACACCTTC. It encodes CSARDLGYGYTF.

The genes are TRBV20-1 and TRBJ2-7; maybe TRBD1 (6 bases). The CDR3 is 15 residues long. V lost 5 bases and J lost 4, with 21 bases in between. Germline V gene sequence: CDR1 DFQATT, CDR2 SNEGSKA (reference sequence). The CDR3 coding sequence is TGCAGTGCTTCGAAGGGCTCAGGGGCCGTATACGAGCAGTACTTC. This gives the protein CSASKGSGAVYEQYF.

Here the CDR3 reads CSAREAQGATDTQYF. Written as DNA, the CDR3 is TGCAGTGCTAGAGAGGCCCAGGGAGCCACAGATACGCAGTATTTT. The chain couples TRBV20-1 to TRBJ2-3, with D perhaps given as TRBD1 or TRBD2 (5 bases each). V was pared by 0 bases and J by 2 bases, with 12 bases between. The CDR3 spans 15 residues. Looked up from germline, CDR1 is DFQATT and CDR2 is SNEGSKA (reference sequence).

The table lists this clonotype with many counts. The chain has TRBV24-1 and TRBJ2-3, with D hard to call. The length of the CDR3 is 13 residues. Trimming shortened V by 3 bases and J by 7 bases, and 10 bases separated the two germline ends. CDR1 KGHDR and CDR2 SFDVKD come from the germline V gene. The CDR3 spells CATSDPTTHTQYF. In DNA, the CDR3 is TGTGCCACCAGTGATCCGACCACCCATACGCAGTATTTT.

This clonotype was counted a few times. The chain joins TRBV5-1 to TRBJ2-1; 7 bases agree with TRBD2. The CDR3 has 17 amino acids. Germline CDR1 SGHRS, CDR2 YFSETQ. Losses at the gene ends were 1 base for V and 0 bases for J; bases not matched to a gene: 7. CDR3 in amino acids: CASSLRLAESSYNEQFF. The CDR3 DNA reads TGCGCCAGCAGCTTGCGGCTAGCGGAGAGCTCCTACAATGAGCAGTTCTTC.